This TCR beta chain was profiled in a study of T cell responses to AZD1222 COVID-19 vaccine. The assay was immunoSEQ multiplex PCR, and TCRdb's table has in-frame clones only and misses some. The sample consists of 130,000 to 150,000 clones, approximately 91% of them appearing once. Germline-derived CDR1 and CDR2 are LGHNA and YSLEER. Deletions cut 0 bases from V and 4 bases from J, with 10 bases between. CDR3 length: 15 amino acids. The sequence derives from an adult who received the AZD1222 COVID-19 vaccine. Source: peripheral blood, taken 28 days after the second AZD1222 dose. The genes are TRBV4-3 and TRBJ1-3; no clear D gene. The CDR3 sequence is CASSQDEGWGNTIYF. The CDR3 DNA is TGCGCCAGCAGCCAAGACGAAGGGTGGGGAAACACCATATATTTT.